The source of this T cell receptor (beta chain) is a study of blood T cell repertoires in COVID-19. Study details: COVID-19 samples from acute and convalescent phases originated in the United States, Italy and Spain.

In the original processing: It was from reference gene primer amplification that nucleated cell counts were estimated. The protocol was immunoSEQ multiplex PCR, while the TCRdb copy is restricted to in-frame clones and leaves out a portion. V and J calls and clone size are given by that table; D and trimming were obtained from the DNA. The data show fewer than 180,000 clones, about 90% seen once. The TCR originated in a woman aged 55-69 years with active or convalescent COVID-19. Material: peripheral blood.

This CDR3 is CASSQGGLAGPDTQYF. DNA of the CDR3: TGTGCCAGCAGCCAAGGGGGACTAGCGGGGCCAGATACGCAGTATTTT. The chain employs TRBV3-1 (or the pseudogene TRBV3-2) and TRBJ2-3; 13 bases match TRBD2. V lost 1 base and J lost 4; bases outside the gene matches: 2. The CDR3 is made up of 16 amino acids. In germline, CDR1 is LGHDT, CDR2 YNNKEL (reference sequence).